This passage covers 25 T cell receptor beta chains from one sample sequenced in a study of CD8 T cells in Susac syndrome (dated by TCRdb to the late 2010s). The method was the immunoSEQ multiplex PCR assay. RNA was extracted using the RNeasy kit, and roughly 0.5 to 1 ug of the RNA was reverse transcribed with random hexamers. TCRdb reworked the public reads: Q25 trimming with fastp, MiXCR clone assembly, productive beta chains retained. Entries are consolidated by CDR3 protein sequence, retaining the most common genes and DNA. The sample table lists over 300,000 distinct CDR3 sequences, just over 90% of them with a count of one. Of the sample, over 0.065% falls within the top ten clones. The specimen sequenced was CD4+ T cells from PBMCs. All receptors derive from a human donor with multiple sclerosis.

The rearrangement uses TRBV6-5 and TRBJ2-6; 9 nucleotides agree with TRBD1. Germline V gene lookup returns CDR1 MNHEY and CDR2 SVGAGI. J lost 4 bases, V lost 9 bases, and 4 bases had no gene match. The CDR3 has 14 amino acids. In nucleotides, the CDR3 is TGTGCCAGTAACAGGGGGCGCGGGGCCAACGTCCTGACTTTC. Amino acids: CASNRGRGANVLTF.

The chain carries TRBV7-8 and TRBJ2-5; 11 bases map to TRBD2. V lost 7 bases to trimming and J lost 5 bases; unmatched junction nucleotides: 9. CDR1 and CDR2 from the germline V gene are SGHVS and FQNEAQ. This CDR3 comprises 15 residues. The CDR3: CASKDSGRAEETQYF. CDR3 coding DNA: TGTGCCAGCAAAGATAGCGGGAGGGCCGAGGAGACCCAGTACTTC.

The chain recombines TRBV2 with TRBJ1-1; weak D call: TRBD1 (5 bases). The V end was cut by 7 bases, the J end by 10 bases, with 10 bases between. CDR3 length equals 10 residues. Germline V gene lookup returns CDR1 SNHLY and CDR2 FYNNEI. The CDR3 is CASMGLGAFF. The CDR3 DNA follows: TGTGCCAGCATGGGGCTGGGAGCTTTCTTT.

This clonotype turned up a few times. The J gene is TRBJ2-5, the V gene TRBV30; 8 bases match TRBD1. V shed 5 bases, J shed 5 bases, and the junction held 4 bases outside the gene matches. The germline gives CDR1 GTSNPN, CDR2 SVGIG (reference sequence). CDR3 length equals 12 residues. The CDR3 DNA follows: TGTGCCTGGTCCAGGGGGCGGGAGACCCAGTACTTC. Its translation: CAWSRGRETQYF.

Note on this clonotype: The junction does not match germline at one end; this may be a read error. The J gene is TRBJ1-1, the V gene TRBV15; no definite D call. CDR1 and CDR2 from the germline V gene are LNHNV and YYDKDF (reference sequence). CDR3 size: 14 residues. CDR3 nucleotide sequence: TGTGCCACCAGCAGAGCGGCCAGGAACACTGAAGTTTTCTTT. It translates to CATSRAARNTEVFF.

The chain employs TRBV27 and TRBJ2-6, with D perhaps TRBD1 (6 bases). Germline CDR1 is MNHEY and CDR2 is SMNVEV (reference sequence). The CDR3 consists of 16 residues. The V end lost 2 bases, the J end lost 0 bases, and 8 bases lay between the germline ends. The CDR3 DNA sequence: TGTGCCAGCAGTTTAAAAGGGGGCTCTGGGGCCAACGTCCTGACTTTC. Its translation: CASSLKGGSGANVLTF.

The rearrangement joins TRBV2 to TRBJ2-1, with 9 nucleotides matching TRBD2. This CDR3 has 14 residues. After removal of 6 bases from V and 9 bases from J, the junction contained 9 bases not matched to a gene. In germline, CDR1 is SNHLY, CDR2 FYNNEI. The CDR3 is CASRGALAGSEQFF. CDR3 nucleotide sequence: TGTGCCAGCAGGGGGGCACTAGCGGGCAGTGAGCAGTTCTTC.

The J gene is TRBJ2-7, the V gene TRBV7-2, with TRBD2 identical over 10 bases. CDR1 and CDR2 (germline): SGHTA, FQGNSA. V lost 8 bases to trimming and J lost 1 base; unmatched junction nucleotides: 5. The length of the CDR3 is 14 residues. CDR3 DNA sequence: TGTGCCAGCGTACTAGCGGGACCATCCTACGAGCAGTACTTC. It specifies CASVLAGPSYEQYF.

For the CDR3, the DNA is TGTGCCAGTAGTATAGATCTAGGGCCATTCGATGAGCAGTTCTTC. This translates into CASSIDLGPFDEQFF. The V and J genes are TRBV19 and TRBJ2-1; no reliable D call. V dropped 0 bases and J dropped 8 bases, with 14 bases sitting between them. Germline V gene data show CDR1 as LNHDA and CDR2 as SQIVND (reference sequence). CDR3 length: 15 amino acids.

The chain is built from TRBV5-4 and TRBJ1-6, with D hard to call. The length of the CDR3 is 14 residues. Germline V gives CDR1 SGHNT, CDR2 YYREEE (reference sequence). V dropped 0 bases and J dropped 10 bases, with 11 bases sitting between them. The CDR3 loop reads CASSLGVGESPLHF. DNA for the CDR3: TGTGCCAGCAGCTTGGGTGTCGGGGAGTCACCCCTCCACTTT.

Only one count was recorded for this clonotype. The genes are TRBV3-1 and TRBJ2-6, with 9 bases lining up with TRBD2. Trimming took 0 bases from V and 0 from J; bases not matched to a gene: 6. The CDR3 runs 19 residues. The germline V gene encodes CDR1 LGHDT and CDR2 YNNKEL (reference sequence). The CDR3 is CASSQDLIAGASGANVLTF. DNA for the CDR3: TGTGCCAGCAGCCAAGATCTAATAGCGGGGGCCTCTGGGGCCAACGTCCTGACTTTC.

This rearrangement joins TRBV10-3 to TRBJ2-7; D gene uncertain. The V end lost 0 bases, the J end lost 7 bases, and 19 bases lay between the germline ends. The CDR3 has 16 residues. The V gene's germline CDR1 is ENHRY and CDR2 SYGVKD. CDR3 residues: CAISESKGSPPGEQYF. The CDR3 DNA reads TGTGCCATCAGTGAGTCGAAGGGCAGTCCCCCTGGGGAGCAGTACTTC.

J is TRBJ1-6 and V is TRBV19; D is possibly TRBD1 (5 bases). Germline loops: CDR1 LNHDA, CDR2 SQIVND (reference sequence). V was trimmed by 5 bases and J by 0 bases, leaving 14 bases between them. The CDR3 totals 17 residues. The CDR3 DNA reads as TGTGCCAGTAGTGTTGACAGACCCTCCTCCTATAATTCACCCCTCCACTTT. Its translation: CASSVDRPSSYNSPLHF.

This clonotype was recorded once. The chain recombines TRBV15 with TRBJ1-6; D is unresolved. The CDR3 loop spans 15 amino acids. Deletions cut 3 bases from V and 7 bases from J, with 13 bases between. Germline V gene data show CDR1 as LNHNV and CDR2 as YYDKDF (reference sequence). DNA of the CDR3: TGTGCCACCAGCAGGGCCGGGAGCCGGAATTCACCCCTCCACTTT. Its translation: CATSRAGSRNSPLHF.

This chain connects TRBV4-2 to TRBJ1-5, with 11 nucleotides matching TRBD1. The CDR3 has 17 amino acids. Germline CDR1 and CDR2: LGHNA and YNFKEQ. Trimming cost V 0 bases and J 6 bases; bases outside gene matches: 7. The CDR3 is CASSQESDRGRTQPQHF. The CDR3 DNA is TGTGCCAGCAGCCAAGAATCGGACAGGGGGCGGACTCAGCCCCAGCATTTT.

The chain has TRBV20-1 and TRBJ2-5, with TRBD2 identical over 8 bases. Germline V gene lookup returns CDR1 DFQATT and CDR2 SNEGSKA (reference sequence). The CDR3 consists of 14 residues. With V trimmed by 1 base and J by 2 bases, 3 bases remained unmatched. The chain's CDR3 is CSARGTSPQETQYF. The CDR3 DNA follows: TGCAGTGCTAGAGGGACTAGCCCACAAGAGACCCAGTACTTC.

V usage is TRBV7-2 and J usage is TRBJ1-2; D remains ambiguous. CDR1 SGHTA and CDR2 FQGNSA come from the germline V gene. The CDR3 has 15 amino acids. V lost 0 bases to trimming and J lost 4 bases, with 12 bases between them. CDR3 in DNA: TGTGCCAGCAGCTTAGCTGGGGTCCCCCCCTATGGCTACACCTTC. It translates to CASSLAGVPPYGYTF.

J is TRBJ2-1 and V is TRBV10-3, with D hard to call. Germline CDR1 reads ENHRY; CDR2 reads SYGVKD. V shed 10 bases and J shed 10 bases, with 17 bases lying between them. The CDR3 contains 12 residues. The CDR3 loop reads CATSFLRGEQFF. The CDR3 DNA is TGTGCCACCTCCTTTTTACGAGGAGAGCAGTTCTTC.

Regarding this clonotype: Its ends do not fully match the called genes, so a read error is possible. The rearrangement joins TRBV7-7 to TRBJ2-1, with 8 bases aligning to TRBD1. Germline V CDR1 and CDR2: SSHAT, FNYEAQ (reference sequence). The CDR3 extends over 14 amino acids. The CDR3 region is CASSLGQGSNEQFF. The CDR3 nucleotides read TGTGCTAGCAGCTTAGGACAGGGTTCGAATGAGCAGTTCTTC.

The V gene is TRBV30, the J gene TRBJ2-7; maybe TRBD1 (6 bases). Germline CDR1 is GTSNPN and CDR2 is SVGIG (reference sequence). The CDR3 extends over 13 amino acids. Deletions cut 0 bases from V and 2 bases from J, with 8 bases between. CDR3 sequence (DNA): TGTGCCTGGAGTGTCTACAGGGCCTACGAGCAGTACTTC. This gives the protein CAWSVYRAYEQYF.

This chain connects TRBV30 to TRBJ2-1; D call uncertain. The CDR3 length is 13 residues. V was clipped by 0 bases and J by 6 bases, with 9 bases between them. Germline lookup yields CDR1 GTSNPN and CDR2 SVGIG (reference sequence). DNA for the CDR3: TGTGCCTGGAGTGTAGGGCCATTCAATGAGCAGTTCTTC. This sequence encodes CAWSVGPFNEQFF.

The V call is TRBV20-1, the J call TRBJ2-3; TRBD2 agrees at 7 bases. Per the germline V gene, CDR1 is DFQATT and CDR2 is SNEGSKA (reference sequence). The ends lost 0 bases at V and 2 bases at J; junction bases unmatched: 5. The CDR3 is made up of 15 amino acids. CDR3 in amino acids: CSAREGGWDTDTQYF. DNA for the CDR3: TGCAGTGCTAGAGAGGGGGGGTGGGACACAGATACGCAGTATTTT.

The rearrangement joins TRBV15 to TRBJ1-2; tentatively, D is TRBD1 (5 bases). The CDR3 spans 16 residues. Germline assignment: CDR1 LNHNV and CDR2 YYDKDF (reference sequence). Trimming removed 1 base from V and 4 bases from J, with 16 bases in between. The CDR3 DNA is TGTGCCACCAGCAGAGGTCAAGGGGTTCCCATCTATGGCTACACCTTC. Translation gives CATSRGQGVPIYGYTF.

This clonotype occurred once. CDR3 coding DNA: TGCAGTGCACTAGCGGGGGGGCCCCTCACAGATACGCAGTATTTT. It translates to CSALAGGPLTDTQYF. The chain employs TRBV20-1 and TRBJ2-3; 13 bases agree with TRBD2. Germline V gene sequence: CDR1 DFQATT, CDR2 SNEGSKA (reference sequence). The CDR3 contains 15 residues. The junction had 5 bases not matched to a gene; V was cut back by 6 bases and J by 2 bases.

The chain uses TRBV29-1 and TRBJ2-1; tentative D call: TRBD2 (6 bases). This CDR3 region has 13 residues. The germline CDR1 and CDR2 sequences are SQVTM and ANQGSEA. Trimming shortened V by 4 bases and J by 1 base, and 8 bases separated the two germline ends. CDR3 coding DNA: TGCAGCGTTGGTAGCGGTTCCTACAATGAGCAGTTCTTC. Amino acids: CSVGSGSYNEQFF.